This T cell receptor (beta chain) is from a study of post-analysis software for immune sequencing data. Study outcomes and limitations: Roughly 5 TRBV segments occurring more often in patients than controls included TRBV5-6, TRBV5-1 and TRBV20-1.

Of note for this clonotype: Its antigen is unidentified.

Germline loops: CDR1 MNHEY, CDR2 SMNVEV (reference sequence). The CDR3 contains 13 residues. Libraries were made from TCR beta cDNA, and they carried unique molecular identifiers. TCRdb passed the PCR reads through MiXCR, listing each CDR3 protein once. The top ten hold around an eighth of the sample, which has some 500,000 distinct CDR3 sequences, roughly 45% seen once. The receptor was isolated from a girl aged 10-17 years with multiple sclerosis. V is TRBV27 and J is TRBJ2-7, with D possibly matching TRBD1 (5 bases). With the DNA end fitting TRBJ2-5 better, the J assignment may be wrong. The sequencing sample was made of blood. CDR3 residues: CASYGPSGETQYF. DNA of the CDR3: TGTGCCAGCTATGGGCCCTCAGGGGAGACCCAGTACTTC.